The rows below give T cell receptor beta chains drawn from one sample of a study of monozygotic twins with inflammatory bowel disease. TCRdb re-called the 5' RACE reads, yielding one record per CDR3 amino acid sequence without DNA. The sample holds approximately 150,000 distinct CDR3 sequences. The specimen was blood. The receptors here all came from a human donor with ulcerative colitis or Crohn's disease, or a healthy co-twin of an affected twin (not recorded which). Each CDR3 is given with its conserved first and last residue. Fields, in order: J gene, V gene, CDR3 protein.

TRBJ2-2,TRBV18,CASSLRGSQNTGELFF
TRBJ2-2,TRBV14,CASSQDSGRTGELFF
TRBJ2-7,TRBV6-2/TRBV6-3,CASSYDRRLATYEQYF
TRBJ2-7,TRBV20-1,CSASPDTYEQYF
TRBJ2-1,TRBV7-2,CASSPRRYNEQFF
TRBJ2-6,TRBV18,CASSPRLGSAGANVLTF
TRBJ2-7,TRBV20-1,CSARAGRQGEQYF
TRBJ2-5,TRBV27,CASSLSGLFGETQYF
TRBJ2-1,TRBV5-1,CASSFALGENEQFF
TRBJ1-1,TRBV7-9,CASSPPLLQGLNTEAFF
TRBJ2-5,TRBV27,CASSPIHIHGDQETQYF
TRBJ1-6,TRBV19,CASSIRLTYRLPLHF
TRBJ2-1,TRBV16,CASSQSGEGGEQFF
TRBJ2-7,TRBV11-2,CASSKRTTSALSFYEQYF
TRBJ2-7,TRBV20-1,CSATQGRVYEQYF
TRBJ1-1,TRBV15,CATSIGRFSPNTEAFF
TRBJ2-3,TRBV20-1,CSAPREYLSTDTQYF
TRBJ1-2,TRBV6-2/TRBV6-3,CASSYSKQGTYGYTF
TRBJ2-5,TRBV5-5,CASSLNPPETQYF
TRBJ1-5,TRBV7-2,CANSVYQPQHF
TRBJ1-2,TRBV10-2,CASTGQGAYGYTF
TRBJ2-5,TRBV20-1,CSAIPTSGSPQETQYF
TRBJ2-1,TRBV5-5,CASSFSLGLAGFYNEQFF
TRBJ2-1,TRBV28,CAVGGGTSYNEQFF
TRBJ2-2,TRBV9,CASSITGLAGGTGELFF
TRBJ2-1,TRBV20-1,CSATTVLAVVDEQFF
TRBJ2-7,TRBV12-3/TRBV12-4,CASSTGLAGGEREQYF
TRBJ1-5,TRBV19,CASSVTTTTLTYSNQPQHF
TRBJ2-1,TRBV4-2,CASSQEDGSRNEQFF